This TCR beta chain was obtained from a study of T-cell reconstitution after alpha-beta-depleted transplantation in children. This CDR3 comprises 15 residues. The V end was cut by 0 bases, the J end by 8 bases, with 14 bases between. Germline V lookup: CDR1 DFQATT, CDR2 SNEGSKA (reference sequence). This clonotype was observed at least ten times. A TCRbeta library incorporating unique molecular identifiers was prepared. Each CDR3 protein gets one entry after TCRdb re-called the PCR reads with MiXCR. This sample yields 600,000 to 700,000 distinct CDR3 sequences, of which approximately 15% are seen a single time; 0.8% to 1.1% belongs to the top ten.

This chain links TRBV20-1 with TRBJ1-6; possibly TRBD1 for D (6 bases). The sequencing here drew on PBMCs from the stem cell graft donor, taken from the stem cell graft. This clonotype was obtained from a human donor who donated a stem cell graft to a child with acute myeloid leukemia. In DNA form, the CDR3 reads TGCAGTGCTAGAGATACAGGGAATCGCTATTCACCCCTCCACTTT. Protein: CSARDTGNRYSPLHF.